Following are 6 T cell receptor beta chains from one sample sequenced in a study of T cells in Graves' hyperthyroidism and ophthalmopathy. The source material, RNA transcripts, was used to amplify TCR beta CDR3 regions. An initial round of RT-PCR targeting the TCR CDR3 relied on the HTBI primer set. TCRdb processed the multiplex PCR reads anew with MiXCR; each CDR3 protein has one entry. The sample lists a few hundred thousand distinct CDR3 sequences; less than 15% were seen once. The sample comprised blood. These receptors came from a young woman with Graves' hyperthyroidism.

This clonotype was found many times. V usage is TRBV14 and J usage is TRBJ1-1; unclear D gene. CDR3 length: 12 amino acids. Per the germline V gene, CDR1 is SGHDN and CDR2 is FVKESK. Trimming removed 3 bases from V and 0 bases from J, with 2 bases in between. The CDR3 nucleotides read TGTGCCAGCAGCCACGTGAACACTGAAGCTTTCTTT. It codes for CASSHVNTEAFF.

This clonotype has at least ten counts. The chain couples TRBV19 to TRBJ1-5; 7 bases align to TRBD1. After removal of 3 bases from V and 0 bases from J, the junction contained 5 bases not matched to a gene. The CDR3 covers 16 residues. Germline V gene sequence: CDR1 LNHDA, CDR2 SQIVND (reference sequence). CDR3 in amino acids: CASSIGTAYSNQPQHF. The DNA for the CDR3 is TGTGCCAGTAGTATCGGGACAGCGTATAGCAATCAGCCCCAGCATTTT.

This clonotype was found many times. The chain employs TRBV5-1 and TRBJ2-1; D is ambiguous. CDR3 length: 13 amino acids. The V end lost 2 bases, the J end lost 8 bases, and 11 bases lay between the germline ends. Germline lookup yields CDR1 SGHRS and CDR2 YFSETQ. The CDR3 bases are TGCGCCAGCAGCTTACCAGTTATCGATGAGCAGTTCTTC. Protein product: CASSLPVIDEQFF.

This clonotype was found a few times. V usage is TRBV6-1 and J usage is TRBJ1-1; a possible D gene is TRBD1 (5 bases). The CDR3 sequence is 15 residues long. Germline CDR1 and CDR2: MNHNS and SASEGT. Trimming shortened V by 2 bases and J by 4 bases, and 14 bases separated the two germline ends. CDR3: CASSEPGGASTEAFF. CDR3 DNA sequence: TGTGCCAGCAGTGAACCGGGAGGGGCCTCCACTGAAGCTTTCTTT.

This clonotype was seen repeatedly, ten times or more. CDR3 DNA: TGTGCCAGCAGTAGGCAGGGGGAAGCCTACGAGCAGTACTTC. Its translation: CASSRQGEAYEQYF. This chain joins TRBV6-2 or TRBV6-3 and TRBJ2-7, with 7 bases matching TRBD1. Trimming took 5 bases from V and 2 from J; bases not matched to a gene: 6. The germline V gene encodes CDR1 MNHEY and CDR2 SVGEGT. This CDR3 is 14 amino acids long.

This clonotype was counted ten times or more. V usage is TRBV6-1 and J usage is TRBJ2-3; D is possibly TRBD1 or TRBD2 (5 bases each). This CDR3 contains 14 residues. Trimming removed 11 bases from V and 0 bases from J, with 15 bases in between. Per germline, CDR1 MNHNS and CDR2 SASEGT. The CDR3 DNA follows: TGTGCCGGCCGGGACGGAGCTAGCACAGATACGCAGTATTTT. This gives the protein CAGRDGASTDTQYF.